The source of this TCR beta chain is a study of CXCR3-negative and CXCR3-positive naive CD8 T cells. Overall study findings and caveats: Hydrophobicity of TRB CDR3s was greater in CXCR3-positive naive cells than in CXCR3-negative naive cells.

Germline-derived CDR1 and CDR2 are SQVTM and ANQGSEA. This CDR3 is built from 16 residues. Remarks on this clonotype: No antigen is known for it.

UMI-labeled TRB cDNA libraries were prepared by 5' RACE. Reanalyzing the 5' RACE reads, TCRdb keeps one entry per CDR3 protein, without DNA. Its listing shows about 110,000 distinct CDR3 sequences. The chain has TRBV29-1 and TRBJ2-1; TCRdb's D call of TRBD2 is untestable without DNA. Sequences were obtained from naive CXCR3+ CD8+ T cells from blood. Specified subset: CD45RO-CCR7+CD27+CD95- naive CD8+ T cells expressing CXCR3 (TNR3+). The sequence derives from a human donor in good health. Some clones in this sample may be carry-over from other donors' samples. CDR3 region: CSVLGTSGGLYNEQFF.